These 17 T cell receptor beta chains came from one sample sequenced in a study of response to subunit inactivated influenza vaccine. TCRdb called the RT-PCR reads again in MiXCR, with one record for every CDR3 protein. The sample shows about 780,000 distinct CDR3 sequences, under 20% of them seen only once. The specimen comprised PBMCs from blood, sampled roughly 5 days after vaccination. The receptors shown here come from a man aged 45 to 65 who received an inactivated influenza vaccine.

This clonotype was picked up many times. The chain recombines TRBV20-1 with TRBJ2-1; D not certain. V was clipped by 6 bases and J by 3 bases, with 3 bases between them. CDR3 size: 10 residues. The V gene's germline CDR1 is DFQATT and CDR2 SNEGSKA (reference sequence). This CDR3 is CSAVYNEQFF. The CDR3 DNA reads TGCAGTGCCGTCTACAATGAGCAGTTCTTC.

Many counts were recorded for this clonotype. The CDR3, as DNA: TGCAGCGTTCGACTAGCGGGAATCTACGAGCAGTACTTC. Residues: CSVRLAGIYEQYF. The V call is TRBV29-1, the J call TRBJ2-7, with 11 nucleotides matching TRBD2. This CDR3 has 13 residues. Trimming took 5 bases from V and 3 from J; bases not matched to a gene: 3. Germline CDR1 SQVTM, CDR2 ANQGSEA.

On this clonotype itself: At one of its ends the junction is not consistent with the germline gene, which may arise from a read error. The V and J genes are TRBV29-1 and TRBJ1-1; TRBD1 aligns across 10 bases. The germline gives CDR1 SQVTM, CDR2 ANQGSEA. The CDR3 has 16 residues. In nucleotides, the CDR3 is TGCAGCGTGACAGGGGGCGTTTTTGGATCGAACCCTGAAGCTTTCTTT. Protein sequence: CSVTGGVFGSNPEAFF.

This clonotype was found a few times. This sequence joins TRBV5-5 and TRBJ2-7; 8 bases agree with TRBD1. This CDR3 has 13 residues. The ends lost 3 bases at V and 3 bases at J; junction bases unmatched: 2. Per the germline V gene, CDR1 is SGHKS and CDR2 is YYEKEE (reference sequence). CDR3 nucleotide sequence: TGTGCCAGCAGCTGGACAGGGTTCTACGAGCAGTACTTC. Its protein product is CASSWTGFYEQYF.

The rearrangement uses TRBV27 and TRBJ2-3, with D uncertain. The CDR3 is made up of 12 amino acids. V was clipped by 3 bases and J by 4 bases, with 5 bases between them. In germline, CDR1 is MNHEY, CDR2 SMNVEV (reference sequence). The CDR3 nucleotides are TGTGCCAGCAGTTTTGTCGCAGATACGCAGTATTTT. It yields the protein CASSFVADTQYF.

Many counts were recorded for this clonotype. The rearrangement joins TRBV12-3 or TRBV12-4 to TRBJ1-1, with unresolved D. V gave up 5 bases and J gave up 1 base, with 8 bases separating them. The CDR3 loop spans 13 amino acids. CDR3 sequence (DNA): TGTGCCAGCAGTACCCAGGCGAACACTGAAGCTTTCTTT. It is translated as CASSTQANTEAFF.

The J gene is TRBJ2-3, the V gene TRBV6-1, with D perhaps matching TRBD1 (6 bases). This CDR3 is 14 amino acids long. V lost 5 bases and J lost 3, with 12 bases in between. Germline CDR1 and CDR2: MNHNS and SASEGT. CDR3 coding DNA: TGTGCCAGCAGTCCACCTACAGGGACAGATACGCAGTATTTT. Amino acids: CASSPPTGTDTQYF.

This clonotype was observed a handful of times. The rearrangement links TRBV10-3 to TRBJ1-4, with D unclear. The germline V and J ends were trimmed by 6 bases and 0 bases, with 5 bases remaining between them. The V gene's germline CDR1 is ENHRY and CDR2 SYGVKD. This CDR3 region has 13 residues. The CDR3 DNA reads as TGTGCCATCAGGATTGCAACTAATGAAAAACTGTTTTTT. Amino acid sequence: CAIRIATNEKLFF.

This clonotype was counted at least ten times. The V call is TRBV12-3 or TRBV12-4, the J call TRBJ2-1; TRBD2 is a possible D gene (6 bases). The CDR3 totals 14 residues. Trimming cost V 1 base and J 5 bases, with 9 bases left between them. The CDR3 loop is CASSLVGGNNEQFF. DNA of the CDR3: TGTGCCAGCAGTTTAGTGGGAGGAAACAATGAGCAGTTCTTC.

This clonotype was detected a few times. The chain recombines TRBV7-2 with TRBJ2-2; D unclear. This CDR3 region has 14 residues. Trimming took 5 bases from V and 7 from J, leaving 14 bases between them. Germline CDR1 reads SGHTA; CDR2 reads FQGNSA. In DNA, the CDR3 is TGTGCCAGCAGCGTGCGAGAGCTCGGCGGGGAGCTGTTTTTT. The encoded protein is CASSVRELGGELFF.

This clonotype was observed many times. The chain employs TRBV4-3 and TRBJ2-7, with TRBD2 matching 7 bases. There are 14 residues in the CDR3. V was pared by 1 base and J by 4 bases, with 4 bases of the junction left unmatched. Germline V gives CDR1 LGHNA, CDR2 YSLEER. DNA for the CDR3: TGCGCCAGCAGCCAAGCGTCGCGGGGGTACGAGCAGTACTTC. Translated: CASSQASRGYEQYF.

This clonotype has a handful of counts. A junction boundary mismatches the germline segment, possibly from a read error. V is TRBV20-1 and J is TRBJ2-3; TRBD1 is a possible D gene (6 bases). Looked up from germline, CDR1 is DFQATT and CDR2 is SNEGSKA (reference sequence). CDR3 length: 18 amino acids. The CDR3 nucleotides are TGCTGTGCTAGAGATTTTGGGGGCGCCACCCGACTCCCAGATACGCAGTATTTT. It translates to CCARDFGGATRLPDTQYF.

This clonotype appeared many times. This chain connects TRBV6-5 to TRBJ1-2; D remains unclear. V lost 0 bases and J lost 7, with 9 bases in between. The CDR3 is made up of 13 amino acids. Germline CDR1 and CDR2: MNHEY and SVGAGI. CDR3 DNA: TGTGCCAGCAGTTACTCGGGCCGGGGTGGCTACACCTTC. Translation: CASSYSGRGGYTF.

V gene TRBV5-1 combines with J gene TRBJ2-7; possible D gene TRBD1, 6 bases. Germline lookup yields CDR1 SGHRS and CDR2 YFSETQ. V gave up 4 bases and J gave up 3 bases, with 11 bases separating them. The CDR3 has 13 residues. The CDR3 DNA is TGCGCCAGCAGCGGGGACATATACTACGAGCAGTACTTC. Residues: CASSGDIYYEQYF. Supplemented by reference TRBV5-1 and TRBJ2-7, the full variable domain reads KAGVTQTPRYLIKTRGQQVTLSCSPISGHRSVSWYQQTPGQGLQFLFEYFSETQRNKGNFPGRFSGRQFSNSRSEMNVSTLELGDSALYLCASSGDIYYEQYFGPGTRLTVT.

The V call is TRBV20-1, the J call TRBJ2-1, with 10 bases fitting TRBD2. CDR1 DFQATT and CDR2 SNEGSKA come from the germline V gene (reference sequence). Losses at the gene ends were 3 bases for V and 5 bases for J; bases not matched to a gene: 13. The CDR3 has 17 residues. The CDR3 DNA reads TGCAGTGCTAGTCCCTTGAAAGGACTAGCGGTGAACAATGAGCAGTTCTTC. Amino acids: CSASPLKGLAVNNEQFF.

The chain couples TRBV20-1 to TRBJ2-7; 8 bases match TRBD1. The CDR3 sequence is 14 residues long. Losses at the gene ends were 6 bases for V and 3 bases for J; bases not matched to a gene: 10. The germline gives CDR1 DFQATT, CDR2 SNEGSKA (reference sequence). This CDR3 reads CSAPAHGQGYEQYF. The CDR3 DNA reads as TGCAGTGCCCCGGCCCACGGACAGGGCTACGAGCAGTACTTC.

J is TRBJ2-3 and V is TRBV20-1, with 7 bases fitting TRBD2. The germline CDR1 and CDR2 sequences are DFQATT and SNEGSKA (reference sequence). V trimming: 4 bases; J trimming: 2 bases; junction bases outside the gene matches: 12. The CDR3 runs 16 residues. In DNA form, the CDR3 reads TGCAGTGCTAAGGTTTTAGTCGGGGGGTTCACAGATACGCAGTATTTT. This encodes CSAKVLVGGFTDTQYF.